The 5 T cell receptor beta chains below were found in one sample sequenced in a study of CD8 T cells in Susac syndrome. cDNA came from roughly 0.53 to 1 ug RNA primed by random hexamers. TCRdb ran MiXCR on the immunoSEQ multiplex PCR reads and lists one entry per CDR3 protein. The sample has approximately 76,000 distinct CDR3 sequences; around 96% are singletons. The source material was CD8+ T cells from PBMCs. These receptors were collected from a human donor with multiple sclerosis.

This clonotype was counted a single time. The rearrangement uses TRBV7-2 and TRBJ1-2; 8 bases map to TRBD1. V shed 5 bases, J shed 3 bases, and the junction held 8 bases outside the gene matches. Germline CDR1 is SGHTA and CDR2 is FQGNSA. The CDR3 sequence is 15 residues long. For the CDR3, the DNA is TGTGCCAGCAGCCCTACAGGGGGAGTTTACTATGGCTACACCTTC. It specifies CASSPTGGVYYGYTF.

This clonotype was observed once. The chain couples TRBV6-2 or TRBV6-3 to TRBJ2-7, with no clear D. Germline V gene lookup returns CDR1 MNHEY and CDR2 SVGEGT. Trimming removed 5 bases from V and 6 bases from J, with 11 bases in between. The CDR3 has 12 amino acids. As DNA, the CDR3 is TGTGCCAGCAGTCGCCTCCTTTTCGAGCAGTACTTC. It yields the protein CASSRLLFEQYF.

V is TRBV7-3 and J is TRBJ1-1, with D uncertain. V was trimmed by 7 bases and J by 3 bases, leaving 6 bases between them. The germline V gene has CDR1 SGHTA and CDR2 FQGTGA. The CDR3 totals 11 residues. The CDR3 sequence is CASTDYTEAFF. In nucleotides, the CDR3 is TGTGCCAGCACCGACTACACTGAAGCTTTCTTT.

The chain has TRBV25-1 and TRBJ2-5; weak D call: TRBD2 (7 bases). Germline V gene sequence: CDR1 MGHDK, CDR2 SYGVNS. Trimming pared 3 bases from V and 5 bases from J, leaving 22 bases between. The CDR3 totals 17 residues. CDR3 bases: TGTGCCAGCAGTGACCGGGGGGCACTCACCCTCACGGAGACCCAGTACTTC. Translating gives CASSDRGALTLTETQYF.

The chain recombines TRBV9 with TRBJ2-2; D not resolved. Germline V gives CDR1 SGDLS, CDR2 YYNGEE. V was trimmed by 0 bases and J by 1 base, leaving 7 bases between them. The CDR3 totals 15 residues. The CDR3 reads CASSVATVNTGELFF. The CDR3 DNA is TGTGCCAGCAGCGTAGCGACGGTGAACACCGGGGAGCTGTTTTTT.